Following are 23 T cell receptor beta chains from one sample sequenced in a study of T cell repertoires in cytomegalovirus infection. TCRdb used MiXCR to reprocess the reads, holding one entry per CDR3 protein. The sample has 200,000 to 250,000 distinct CDR3 sequences, 22% seen once. Sequencing used CD8+ T cells from PBMCs. These TCRs come from a human donor in good health (CMV status not recorded). Some clones in this sample may be carry-over from other donors' samples.

In DNA, the CDR3 is TGTGCCAGCAGCGACGGACTAGCGGGGGGGCCCGGGGAGCTGTTTTTT. Encoded protein: CASSDGLAGGPGELFF. The chain is built from TRBV5-4 and TRBJ2-2; 15 positions agree with TRBD2. The V gene end was trimmed by 4 bases and the J gene end by 6 bases; junction bases not matched to a gene: 4. The germline V gene has CDR1 SGHNT and CDR2 YYREEE (reference sequence). The CDR3 contains 16 residues.

This clonotype appeared many times. The chain is built from TRBV7-9 and TRBJ2-7; TRBD1 aligns across 8 bases. The ends lost 5 bases at V and 6 bases at J; junction bases unmatched: 9. Germline loops: CDR1 SEHNR, CDR2 FQNEAQ (reference sequence). The CDR3 covers 14 residues. CDR3 DNA: TGTGCCAGCAGCCATCGACAGGGGTATCGCGAGCAGTACTTC. Its protein product is CASSHRQGYREQYF.

This clonotype was detected many times. The chain carries TRBV5-4 and TRBJ2-1; 9 bases match TRBD1. The CDR3 length is 16 residues. Per germline, CDR1 SGHNT and CDR2 YYREEE (reference sequence). With V trimmed by 3 bases and J by 4 bases, 8 bases remained unmatched. The DNA of the CDR3 is TGTGCCAGCAGCTCCACCGGGACAGGGCCGTACAATGAGCAGTTCTTC. The encoded protein is CASSSTGTGPYNEQFF.

V is TRBV6-5 and J is TRBJ1-1, with TRBD1 matching over 7 bases. Trimming removed 4 bases from V and 0 bases from J; junction bases left unmatched: 11. Germline V gene data show CDR1 as MNHEY and CDR2 as SVGAGI. This CDR3 contains 17 residues. The CDR3 loop is CASSFYRGWNVNTEAFF. The CDR3 bases are TGTGCCAGCAGTTTTTACAGGGGCTGGAATGTGAACACTGAAGCTTTCTTT.

CDR3 amino acids: CASSSIGTGELFF. DNA of the CDR3: TGTGCCAGCAGCTCGATAGGGACCGGGGAGCTGTTTTTT. The rearrangement links TRBV11-1 to TRBJ2-2; no clear D. With 4 bases removed from V and 5 bases from J, the gap between germline ends came to 8 bases. This CDR3 has 13 residues. CDR1 and CDR2 from the germline V gene are SGHAT and FQDESV (reference sequence).

The genes are TRBV28 and TRBJ1-1, with unresolved D. Germline V lookup: CDR1 MDHEN, CDR2 SYDVKM. V dropped 3 bases and J dropped 0 bases, with 8 bases sitting between them. CDR3 length equals 14 residues. The CDR3, as DNA: TGTGCCAGCAGTTTGGTCAGCTTGAACACTGAAGCTTTCTTT. Amino acids: CASSLVSLNTEAFF.

The chain has TRBV6-2 or TRBV6-3 and TRBJ2-1; no reliable D call. Trimming removed 0 bases at V and 8 bases at J, with 17 bases between. The CDR3 length is 16 residues. Per the germline V gene, CDR1 is MNHEY and CDR2 is SVGEGT. The CDR3 nucleotides are TGTGCCAGCAGTTACTCGTTGCTAGACATTAGGCATGAGCAGTTCTTC. This sequence encodes CASSYSLLDIRHEQFF.

The J gene is TRBJ1-1, the V gene TRBV6-2 or TRBV6-3, with 8 bases lining up with TRBD1. Germline trimming cut 2 bases from V and 1 base from J; bases unmatched to any gene: 3. Germline V gives CDR1 MNHEY, CDR2 SVGEGT. The CDR3 runs 15 residues. The CDR3 DNA follows: TGTGCCAGCAGTTACGGGACAGGTCAGAACACTGAAGCTTTCTTT. Translation gives CASSYGTGQNTEAFF.

Only a few counts were recorded for this clonotype. The gene calls are TRBV12-3 or TRBV12-4 and TRBJ2-7; D is perhaps TRBD1 or TRBD2 (5 bases each). V lost 3 bases and J 3 bases, leaving 15 bases between the germline ends. CDR3 length equals 15 residues. CDR3 DNA: TGTGCCAGCAGTTTTGGAACAGTTGGGGGCTACGAGCAGTACTTC. Translation: CASSFGTVGGYEQYF.

This clonotype appeared many times. This chain joins TRBV7-9 and TRBJ2-1; no reliable D call. The CDR3 covers 12 residues. Germline CDR1 is SEHNR and CDR2 is FQNEAQ (reference sequence). V was shortened by 2 bases and J by 8 bases, with 7 bases between the two germline ends. CDR3 bases: TGTGCCAGCAGCTTATGGTCAGATGAGCAGTTCTTC. Protein: CASSLWSDEQFF.

This clonotype occurred a few times. The rearrangement uses TRBV10-2 and TRBJ2-1, with TRBD2 identical over 10 bases. J was trimmed by 4 bases and V by 0 bases; bases with no gene match: 0. Germline loops: CDR1 WSHSY, CDR2 SAAADI. This CDR3 is 15 amino acids long. The CDR3 DNA reads TGCGCCAGCAGTGAGTCAGCGGGGGGGTACAATGAGCAGTTCTTC. This translates into CASSESAGGYNEQFF.

The genes are TRBV6-2 or TRBV6-3 and TRBJ2-3; TRBD2 matches at 9 bases. This CDR3 has 14 residues. Germline lookup yields CDR1 MNHEY and CDR2 SVGEGT. The J segment lost 2 bases and the V segment lost 7 bases, leaving 4 bases of the junction unmatched. CDR3 amino acids: CASISGGPTDTQYF. CDR3 sequence (DNA): TGTGCCAGCATTAGCGGGGGACCCACAGATACGCAGTATTTT.

This clonotype was seen a handful of times. This rearrangement joins TRBV12-3 or TRBV12-4 to TRBJ2-5; D might be TRBD1 (6 bases). The V end was cut by 6 bases, the J end by 2 bases, with 16 bases between. This CDR3 has 15 residues. The CDR3 sequence is CASSYQGSGQETQYF. The CDR3 coding sequence is TGTGCCAGCAGCTACCAGGGGTCGGGGCAAGAGACCCAGTACTTC.

This clonotype was observed a few times. This chain connects TRBV11-2 to TRBJ2-3; perhaps TRBD2 as D (5 bases). The CDR3 has 15 amino acids. Germline values: CDR1 SGHAT, CDR2 FQNNGV. Trimming removed 4 bases at V and 0 bases at J, with 11 bases between. CDR3 sequence reads: CASSSGGLSTDTQYF. CDR3 bases: TGTGCCAGCAGCTCTGGAGGCCTTAGCACAGATACGCAGTATTTT.

Concerning this clonotype: Given a much more abundant clone one base away, this may be a read error. The chain uses TRBV2 and TRBJ1-5, with D unresolved. The V gene's germline CDR1 is SNHLY and CDR2 FYNNEI. The CDR3 totals 14 residues. The CDR3 DNA sequence: TGTGCCAGCAGTAAAGCGGCAGACAATCAGCCCCAGCATTTT. Its protein is CASSKAADNQPQHF.

The CDR3 spells CASISLQGPANTEAFF. As DNA, the CDR3 is TGTGCCAGCATTTCCTTACAGGGGCCGGCGAACACTGAAGCTTTCTTT. This chain links TRBV6-5 with TRBJ1-1; TRBD1 agrees at 7 bases. Trimming at V came to 7 bases and at J to 1 base, leaving 12 bases not matched to a gene. The CDR3 length is 16 residues. Germline V lookup: CDR1 MNHEY, CDR2 SVGAGI.

The sample holds a few counts of this clonotype. The chain joins TRBV5-4 to TRBJ2-5, with a possible D match to TRBD2 (6 bases). The CDR3 has 17 residues. Trimming shortened V by 0 bases and J by 5 bases, and 20 bases separated the two germline ends. From germline, CDR1 is SGHNT and CDR2 YYREEE (reference sequence). In nucleotides, the CDR3 is TGTGCCAGCAGCTTGGAATTCGAGGGACGGGAGTGGGAGACCCAGTACTTC. Translation gives CASSLEFEGREWETQYF.

This clonotype was counted ten times or more. The chain joins TRBV27 to TRBJ2-1, with D perhaps matching TRBD1 (5 bases). Between the trimmed V and J ends, which lost 2 bases and 2 bases, there was a span of 7 bases. Germline CDR1 MNHEY, CDR2 SMNVEV (reference sequence). The CDR3 has 14 amino acids. CDR3 loop: CASSLPGTYNEQFF. Written as DNA, the CDR3 is TGTGCCAGCAGTTTACCAGGGACCTACAATGAGCAGTTCTTC.

This clonotype occurred many times. The chain combines TRBV4-1 with TRBJ1-2; 7 nucleotides agree with TRBD1. This CDR3 is 15 amino acids long. J gave up 7 bases and V 0 bases, and 8 bases lay outside the gene matches. Per germline, CDR1 MGHRA and CDR2 YSYEKL. CDR3 loop: CASSQEVTGYAGYTF. Written as DNA, the CDR3 is TGCGCCAGCAGCCAAGAAGTGACAGGGTATGCTGGCTACACCTTC.

The V call is TRBV14, the J call TRBJ2-1; D is possibly TRBD2 (6 bases). Germline-derived CDR1 and CDR2 are SGHDN and FVKESK. This CDR3 has 12 amino acids. V was clipped by 3 bases and J by 12 bases, with 12 bases between them. CDR3 sequence: CASSQSGGGQFF. CDR3 in DNA: TGTGCCAGCAGCCAGTCCGGGGGTGGGCAGTTCTTC.

As regards this clonotype: This could be a read error, since a much larger clone is one nucleotide away. The chain recombines TRBV2 with TRBJ1-1; 7 nucleotides agree with TRBD1. The CDR3 has 11 residues. Germline V gives CDR1 SNHLY, CDR2 FYNNEI. The DNA for the CDR3 is TGTGCCGGCAGTGAAGGGACAGACGCTTTCTTT. Amino acid sequence: CAGSEGTDAFF.

Only a few counts were recorded for this clonotype. The chain couples TRBV6-2 or TRBV6-3 to TRBJ1-1; 7 bases align to TRBD1. Germline V gene sequence: CDR1 MNHEY, CDR2 SVGEGT. V lost 4 bases to trimming and J lost 7 bases; unmatched junction nucleotides: 3. This CDR3 is built from 12 residues. This chain's CDR3 is CASSWGQIEAFF. The DNA for the CDR3 is TGTGCCAGCAGTTGGGGACAGATTGAAGCTTTCTTT.

J is TRBJ1-2 and V is TRBV28; possible D gene TRBD1, 5 bases. Trimming shortened V by 0 bases and J by 0 bases, and 8 bases separated the two germline ends. CDR3 length: 15 residues. Germline V CDR1 and CDR2: MDHEN, SYDVKM. CDR3 region: CASSLWGDPNYGYTF. In nucleotides, the CDR3 is TGTGCCAGCAGTTTATGGGGGGATCCTAACTATGGCTACACCTTC.